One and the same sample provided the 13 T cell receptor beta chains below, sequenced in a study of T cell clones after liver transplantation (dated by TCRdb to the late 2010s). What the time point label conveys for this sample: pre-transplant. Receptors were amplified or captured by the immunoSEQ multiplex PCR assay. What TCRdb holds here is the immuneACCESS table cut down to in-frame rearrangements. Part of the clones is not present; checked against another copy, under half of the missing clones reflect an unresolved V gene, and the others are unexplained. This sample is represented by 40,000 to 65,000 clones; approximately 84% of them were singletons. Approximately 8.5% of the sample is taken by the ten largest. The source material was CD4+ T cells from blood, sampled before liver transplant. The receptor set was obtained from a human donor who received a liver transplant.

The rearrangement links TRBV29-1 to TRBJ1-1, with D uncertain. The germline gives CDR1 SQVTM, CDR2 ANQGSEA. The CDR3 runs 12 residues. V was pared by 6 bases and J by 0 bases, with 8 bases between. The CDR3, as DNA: TGCAGCGTAGCACAGATGAACACTGAAGCTTTCTTT. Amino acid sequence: CSVAQMNTEAFF.

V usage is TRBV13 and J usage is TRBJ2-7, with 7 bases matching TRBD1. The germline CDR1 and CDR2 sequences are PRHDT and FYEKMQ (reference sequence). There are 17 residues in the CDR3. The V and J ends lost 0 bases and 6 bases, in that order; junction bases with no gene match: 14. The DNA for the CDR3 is TGTGCCAGCAGCTTAGGCGGGTGGGGGACAGCGCCCTCCGAGCAGTACTTC. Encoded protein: CASSLGGWGTAPSEQYF.

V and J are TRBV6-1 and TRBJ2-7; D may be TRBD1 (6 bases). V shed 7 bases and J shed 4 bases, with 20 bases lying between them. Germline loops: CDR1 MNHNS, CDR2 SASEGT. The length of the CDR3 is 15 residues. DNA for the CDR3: TGTGCCAGCATCTTGGGGGACACCCTCTCTTACGAGCAGTACTTC. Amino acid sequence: CASILGDTLSYEQYF.

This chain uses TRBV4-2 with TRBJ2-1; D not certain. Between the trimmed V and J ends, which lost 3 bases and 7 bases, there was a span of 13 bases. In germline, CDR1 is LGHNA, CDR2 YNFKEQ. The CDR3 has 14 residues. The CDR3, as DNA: TGTGCCAGCAGCCACAGTGGCTACGGGAATGAGCAGTTCTTC. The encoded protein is CASSHSGYGNEQFF.

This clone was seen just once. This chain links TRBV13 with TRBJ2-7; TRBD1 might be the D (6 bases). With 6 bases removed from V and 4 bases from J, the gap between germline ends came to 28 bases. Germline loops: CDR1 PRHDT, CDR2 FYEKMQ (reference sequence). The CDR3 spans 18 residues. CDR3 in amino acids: CASSTQELTLGHKYEQYF. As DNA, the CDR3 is TGTGCCAGCAGTACTCAAGAGCTTACTTTGGGACACAAATACGAGCAGTACTTC.

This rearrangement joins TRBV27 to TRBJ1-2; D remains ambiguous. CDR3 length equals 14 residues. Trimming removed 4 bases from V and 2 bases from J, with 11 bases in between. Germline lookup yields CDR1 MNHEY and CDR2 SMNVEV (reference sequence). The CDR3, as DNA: TGTGCCAGCAGTTACTTCAGGCTGAACTATGGCTACACCTTC. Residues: CASSYFRLNYGYTF.

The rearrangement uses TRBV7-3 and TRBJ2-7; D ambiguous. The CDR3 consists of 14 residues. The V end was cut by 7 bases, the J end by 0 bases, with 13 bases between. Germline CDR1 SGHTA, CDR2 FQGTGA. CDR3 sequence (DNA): TGTGCCAGCAACGGTGGTAAGGTCTCCTACGAGCAGTACTTC. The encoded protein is CASNGGKVSYEQYF. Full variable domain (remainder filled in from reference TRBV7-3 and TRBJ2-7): GAGVSQTPSNKVTEKGKYVELRCDPISGHTALYWYRQSLGQGPEFLIYFQGTGAADDSGLPNDRFFAVRPEGSVSTLKIQRTERGDSAVYLCASNGGKVSYEQYFGPGTRLTVT.

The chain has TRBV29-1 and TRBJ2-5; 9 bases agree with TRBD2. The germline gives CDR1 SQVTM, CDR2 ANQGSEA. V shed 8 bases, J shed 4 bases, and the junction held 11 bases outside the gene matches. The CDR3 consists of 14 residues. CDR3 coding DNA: TGCAGCCTCCGAAAAGAAGCGGGAGGAGAGACCCAGTACTTC. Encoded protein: CSLRKEAGGETQYF.

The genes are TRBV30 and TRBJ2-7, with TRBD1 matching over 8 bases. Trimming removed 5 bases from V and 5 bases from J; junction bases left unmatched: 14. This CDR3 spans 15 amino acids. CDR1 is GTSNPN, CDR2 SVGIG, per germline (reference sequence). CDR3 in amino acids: CAWQGAGTTTHEQYF. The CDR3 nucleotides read TGTGCCTGGCAGGGGGCGGGCACGACGACCCACGAGCAGTACTTC.

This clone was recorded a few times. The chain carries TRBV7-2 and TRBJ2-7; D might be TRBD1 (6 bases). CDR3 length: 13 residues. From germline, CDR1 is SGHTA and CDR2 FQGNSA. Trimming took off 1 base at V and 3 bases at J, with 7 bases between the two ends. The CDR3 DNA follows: TGTGCCAGCAGCTTAGACAGGGTCTACGAGCAGTACTTC. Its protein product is CASSLDRVYEQYF.

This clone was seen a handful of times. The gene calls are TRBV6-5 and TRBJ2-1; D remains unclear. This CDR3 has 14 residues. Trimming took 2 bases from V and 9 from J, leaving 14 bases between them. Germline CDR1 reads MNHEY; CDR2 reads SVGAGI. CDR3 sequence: CASSYATGESEQFF. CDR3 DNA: TGTGCCAGCAGTTACGCGACGGGTGAGAGTGAGCAGTTCTTC.

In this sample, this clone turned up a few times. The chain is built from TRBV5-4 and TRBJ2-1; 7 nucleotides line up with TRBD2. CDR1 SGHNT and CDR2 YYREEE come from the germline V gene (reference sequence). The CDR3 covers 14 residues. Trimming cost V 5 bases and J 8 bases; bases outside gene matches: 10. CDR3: CASRSAGREYEQFF. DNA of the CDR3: TGTGCCAGCAGGTCGGCAGGGAGGGAATATGAGCAGTTCTTC.

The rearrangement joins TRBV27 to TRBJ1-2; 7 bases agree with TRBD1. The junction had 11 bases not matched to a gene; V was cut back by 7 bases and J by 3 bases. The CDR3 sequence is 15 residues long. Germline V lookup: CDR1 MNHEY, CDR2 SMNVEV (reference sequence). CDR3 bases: TGTGCCAGCAAGGCCCAGGGGGGCGGTGACTATGGCTACACCTTC. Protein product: CASKAQGGGDYGYTF.